The clone carrying this T cell receptor (beta chain) has a count of ten or more. The sample comes from a study of T cells in Graves' hyperthyroidism and ophthalmopathy. The CDR3 totals 11 residues. Germline V gene sequence: CDR1 KGHSH, CDR2 LQKENI. The ends were cut back, 7 bases at V and 6 bases at J, with 8 bases in the middle. TCR beta CDR3 regions were amplified from RNA. HTBI primers were used for first-round RT-PCR of the TCR CDR3. TCRdb recomputed calls from the multiplex PCR reads with MiXCR, one row per CDR3 protein. The sample contains about 610,000 distinct CDR3 sequences, more than 15% of which appear only once.

The specimen was blood. The genes are TRBV18 and TRBJ2-3; unclear D gene. This clonotype was obtained from a woman aged 40 to 50 with Graves' ophthalmopathy. This chain's CDR3 is CASYMSDTQYF. DNA of the CDR3: TGTGCCAGCTATATGTCGGATACGCAGTATTTT.